Shown below are 20 T cell receptor beta chains from a single sample sequenced in a study of tumor and adjacent non-tumor tissue in lung cancer. TCRbeta libraries were built with three rounds of nested PCR, modified from ARM-PCR. TCRdb fed the multiplex PCR reads into MiXCR, producing one record per CDR3 protein. The sample records some 99,000 distinct CDR3 sequences, about 64% being singletons. RNA was extracted from bulk tissue without any cell sorting. This non-tumor lung sample came from over 3 cm beyond the tumor edge. Sequencing input: distant non-tumor lung tissue. These receptors all come from a man in his 60s with non-small cell lung cancer.

In this sample, this clonotype turned up many times. The chain employs TRBV5-1 and TRBJ2-6; D remains unclear. There are 17 residues in the CDR3. Trimming pared 4 bases from V and 0 bases from J, leaving 14 bases between. Germline values: CDR1 SGHRS, CDR2 YFSETQ. The CDR3 is CASSGQDLFSGANVLTF. Written as DNA, the CDR3 is TGCGCCAGCAGCGGGCAGGATCTTTTCTCTGGGGCCAACGTCCTGACTTTC.

This rearrangement joins TRBV28 to TRBJ2-1, with 7 bases identical to TRBD1. From germline, CDR1 is MDHEN and CDR2 SYDVKM. The CDR3 spans 14 residues. Unmatched junction bases numbered 7, after V lost 7 bases and J lost 4 bases. The CDR3 region is CASIRQGVYNEQFF. The CDR3 DNA follows: TGTGCCAGCATTAGGCAGGGGGTTTACAATGAGCAGTTCTTC.

With respect to this clonotype: Possible read error: a much larger clone is one base away. This chain uses TRBV20-1 with TRBJ2-1; 9 bases are a match to TRBD2. Germline CDR1 reads DFQATT; CDR2 reads SNEGSKA (reference sequence). Losses at the gene ends were 0 bases for V and 5 bases for J; bases not matched to a gene: 17. The CDR3 spans 19 residues. DNA of the CDR3: TGCAGTGCTAGAGATGGGGGGAAAGGGACTAGCAGCATTCACAATGAGCAGTTCTTC. This translates into CSARDGGKGTSSIHNEQFF.

As concerns this clonotype: One junction end does not reproduce the germline sequence, and a read error may be involved. V and J are TRBV4-1 and TRBJ2-7; D unresolved. The germline gives CDR1 MGHRA, CDR2 YSYEKL. The CDR3 has 14 amino acids. The CDR3 reads CASSQVGQRYEQCF. The DNA of the CDR3 is TGCGCCAGCAGCCAAGTCGGCCAGCGCTATGAGCAGTGCTTC.

A note on this clonotype: A read error may produce the germline difference seen at one junction end. This chain joins TRBV29-1 and TRBJ2-2, with TRBD1 as a possible D gene (6 bases). The CDR3 length is 15 residues. Germline CDR1 and CDR2: SQVTM and ANQGSEA. The CDR3 protein is CSAAGGRGNTWELFF. CDR3 sequence (DNA): TGCAGCGCTGCGGGTGGTAGGGGGAACACCTGGGAGCTGTTTTTT.

This clonotype was picked up many times. The gene calls are TRBV7-9 and TRBJ2-7; D is unresolved. V was pared by 5 bases and J by 2 bases, with 13 bases between. Germline V gene sequence: CDR1 SEHNR, CDR2 FQNEAQ (reference sequence). This CDR3 comprises 14 residues. In nucleotides, the CDR3 is TGTGCCAGCAGCATAACCAGGATTCCCTACGAGCAGTACTTC. It yields the protein CASSITRIPYEQYF.

This clonotype turned up a few times. The chain uses TRBV27 and TRBJ2-7; D call uncertain. The CDR3 sequence is 13 residues long. With 4 bases removed from V and 1 base from J, the gap between germline ends came to 8 bases. The V gene's germline CDR1 is MNHEY and CDR2 SMNVEV (reference sequence). CDR3: CASSSQQSYEQYF. The DNA of the CDR3 is TGTGCCAGCAGTTCCCAACAGTCCTACGAGCAGTACTTC.

The sample holds many counts of this clonotype. The chain carries TRBV12-3 or TRBV12-4 and TRBJ2-5; no firm D call. V was shortened by 6 bases and J by 6 bases, with 11 bases between the two germline ends. This CDR3 has 12 residues. The DNA of the CDR3 is TGTGCCAGCAGCCCGGACGAGAAGACCCAGTACTTC. Translation gives CASSPDEKTQYF.

Turning to this clonotype: The conserved phenylalanine or tryptophan normally closing the CDR3 is absent here, so this likely arose from a read error. This sequence joins TRBV11-1 and TRBJ2-6; TRBD2 might be the D (6 bases). The length of the CDR3 is 16 residues. The germline V gene encodes CDR1 SGHAT and CDR2 FQDESV (reference sequence). The CDR3 loop is CASGFGGSSGANLLTI. The DNA for the CDR3 is TGTGCCAGCGGCTTCGGGGGAAGCTCTGGGGCCAACCTCCTGACTATC.

Comments on this clonotype: A junction end diverges from the germline sequence, so it may reflect a read error. The rearrangement links TRBV6-2 or TRBV6-3 to TRBJ2-4, with D possibly matching TRBD2 (5 bases). Per the germline V gene, CDR1 is MNHEY and CDR2 is SVGEGT. The CDR3 is 15 residues long. In nucleotides, the CDR3 is TGTGTCAGCAGTTCAGCCGGAGGTGCCAAAAACATTCAGTACTTC. Residues: CVSSSAGGAKNIQYF.

A note on this clonotype: Mismatch with germline at one junction end may stem from a read error. The chain uses TRBV6-2 or TRBV6-3 and TRBJ2-7; D unresolved. The CDR3 contains 17 residues. The germline V gene has CDR1 MNHEY and CDR2 SVGEGT. The CDR3 sequence: CASSYGYVSWRPYEQYF. The CDR3 nucleotides are TGTGCCAGCAGTTACGGTTATGTGAGCTGGAGACCCTACGAGCAGTATTTC.

This clonotype was detected a few times. The chain employs TRBV20-1 and TRBJ1-3, with D uncertain. Germline values: CDR1 DFQATT, CDR2 SNEGSKA (reference sequence). The CDR3 totals 13 residues. V lost 1 base to trimming and J lost 4 bases, with 8 bases between them. The CDR3 reads CSARGPGGNTIYF. In DNA, the CDR3 is TGCAGTGCTAGAGGGCCCGGGGGAAACACCATATATTTT.

The count of this clonotype is one. A much larger clone differs from this one at a single base, so this may be a read error. This sequence joins TRBV20-1 and TRBJ1-6, with D possibly being TRBD1 (5 bases). The V gene's germline CDR1 is DFQATT and CDR2 SNEGSKA (reference sequence). This CDR3 contains 15 residues. V shed 4 bases and J shed 9 bases, with 19 bases lying between them. The CDR3, as DNA: TGCAGTGCTAAGGGCGGGGGGTCCTCCTCTTCACCCCTCCACTTT. Its translation: CSAKGGGSSSSPLHF.

With respect to this clonotype: At one end the junction does not follow the germline gene, possibly because of a read error. The chain combines TRBV11-3 with TRBJ2-6, with D perhaps matching TRBD1 (6 bases). The CDR3 runs to 15 residues. CDR1 is SGHNT, CDR2 YENEEA, per germline. The CDR3 protein is CVNSQQGSGANILTF. The CDR3 region has the DNA TGTGTCAACAGCCAACAGGGTTCTGGGGCCAACATCCTGACTTTC.

The sample holds many counts of this clonotype. The chain couples TRBV10-3 to TRBJ1-6; D is undetermined. The CDR3 has 15 amino acids. V was trimmed by 0 bases and J by 10 bases, leaving 13 bases between them. Germline-derived CDR1 and CDR2 are ENHRY and SYGVKD. The CDR3 sequence is CAISESSVEMSPLHF. In nucleotides, the CDR3 is TGTGCCATCAGTGAGTCTTCAGTGGAGATGTCACCCCTCCACTTT.

This clonotype has a count of ten or more. The chain couples TRBV28 to TRBJ1-4, with 7 bases fitting TRBD1. V gave up 6 bases and J gave up 3 bases; unmatched junction bases: 7. This CDR3 has 15 residues. Germline CDR1 MDHEN, CDR2 SYDVKM. The CDR3 sequence is CASSEITGANEKLFF. CDR3 DNA: TGTGCCAGCAGCGAAATAACAGGGGCTAATGAAAAACTGTTTTTT.

This clonotype showed up many times. The chain joins TRBV6-5 to TRBJ2-3; D might be TRBD2 (5 bases). CDR3 length: 14 amino acids. V was shortened by 0 bases and J by 3 bases, with 7 bases between the two germline ends. Germline V CDR1 and CDR2: MNHEY, SVGAGI. The CDR3 sequence: CASSYSDSTDTQYF. DNA of the CDR3: TGTGCCAGCAGTTACTCGGACTCTACAGATACGCAGTATTTT.

As for this clonotype: One junction end disagrees with the germline gene, perhaps due to a read error. The rearrangement joins TRBV7-6 to TRBJ2-3; perhaps TRBD2 as D (6 bases). Per the germline V gene, CDR1 is SGHVS and CDR2 is FNYEAQ. The CDR3 length is 17 residues. The CDR3 DNA reads TGTGCCAACAGCTTACTTGGGAACCCCTTAGCGGTAGATACGCAGTATTTT. Translating it yields CANSLLGNPLAVDTQYF.

This clonotype was seen ten or more times. The chain couples TRBV29-1 to TRBJ2-3; a possible D gene is TRBD2 (6 bases). V shed 0 bases and J shed 4 bases, with 17 bases lying between them. CDR1 is SQVTM and CDR2 is ANQGSEA in the germline V gene. The CDR3 runs 16 residues. CDR3 in amino acids: CSVEESIAVPSDTQYF. The CDR3 region has the DNA TGCAGCGTTGAAGAATCGATAGCGGTTCCGTCAGATACGCAGTATTTT.

This clonotype has just a few counts. A clone one base away is much larger, so this may be a read error. The chain combines TRBV28 with TRBJ1-2; D not certain. Looked up from germline, CDR1 is MDHEN and CDR2 is SYDVKM. CDR3 size: 13 residues. In nucleotides, the CDR3 is TGTGCCAGCAGTTTTGTGATGGCTTATGGCTGCACCTTC. Protein: CASSFVMAYGCTF.